Listed below are T cell receptor beta chains from one sample, sequenced in a study of blood T cells in healthy people across ages. TCRdb reprocessed the 5' RACE reads via MiXCR and lists one record per CDR3 protein. The table has fewer than 900,000 distinct CDR3 sequences, roughly 47% seen once; the top ten hold under 25%. Sequenced sample: blood. The receptors were gathered from a woman aged 55-70 years in good health. CDR3s include the opening cysteine and the closing phenylalanine or tryptophan. Each record gives: D gene, J gene, V gene, clone size, CDR3 DNA, CDR3 protein. A D gene is named only where the DNA matches it firmly. Part of the rows lack a size; the others show once, few, many or a class for expanded clones.

D: .; J: TRBJ1-2; V: TRBV5-1; size: .; DNA: TGCGCCAGCAGCTTGGCCTTCGGGGGCGCAGATGGCTACACCTTC; CDR3: CASSLAFGGADGYTF
D: TRBD2; J: TRBJ2-2; V: TRBV20-1; size: .; DNA: TGCAGTGCTCCTAGCGGGGGGGGAGGCGGGGAGCTGTTTTTT; CDR3: CSAPSGGGGGELFF
D: .; J: TRBJ2-7; V: TRBV5-1; size: few; DNA: TGCGCCAGCAGCTCCACCTGGTCTTACGAGCAGTACTTC; CDR3: CASSSTWSYEQYF
D: .; J: TRBJ2-1; V: TRBV11-1; size: many; DNA: TGTGCCAGCAGCCCAACTACCGTAGAGGGGCGTGAGCAGTTCTTC; CDR3: CASSPTTVEGREQFF
D: TRBD1; J: TRBJ2-7; V: TRBV12-3/TRBV12-4; size: few; DNA: TGTGCCAGCAGTTTTGAGCCGGGACAGGCTGACGAGCAGTACTTC; CDR3: CASSFEPGQADEQYF
D: .; J: TRBJ2-2; V: TRBV6-6; size: once; DNA: TGTGCCAGCCAATACCTAAGGGGGGGCTTCGGCGGGGAGCTGTTTTTT; CDR3: CASQYLRGGFGGELFF
D: .; J: TRBJ2-7; V: TRBV5-1; size: .; DNA: TGCGCCAGCAGCATCCCGGGGCCAGCAGACGAGCAGTACTTC; CDR3: CASSIPGPADEQYF
D: .; J: TRBJ1-2; V: TRBV20-1; size: .; DNA: TGCAGTGCTAGAGTCGGGTATACTAACTATGGCTACACCTTC; CDR3: CSARVGYTNYGYTF
D: .; J: TRBJ1-1; V: TRBV9; size: .; DNA: TGTGCCAGCAGCGTAGTAACTGATAACACTGAAGCTTTCTTT; CDR3: CASSVVTDNTEAFF
D: .; J: TRBJ2-1; V: TRBV4-2; size: .; DNA: TGTGCCAGCAGCCAAGAGTCTAGCGTGGTCTACAATGAGCAGTTCTTC; CDR3: CASSQESSVVYNEQFF
D: .; J: TRBJ2-1; V: TRBV29-1; size: .; DNA: TGCAGCGTTGATTGGTTTCAAGGTGAGCAGTTCTTC; CDR3: CSVDWFQGEQFF
D: TRBD1; J: TRBJ1-1; V: TRBV7-9; size: .; DNA: TGTGCCAGCAGCCCTCGGGACAGGGGTAACACTGAAGCTTTCTTT; CDR3: CASSPRDRGNTEAFF
D: .; J: TRBJ2-1; V: TRBV6-6; size: .; DNA: TGTGCCAGCAGTTACCAGGGACCAAGCTCCTACAATGAGCAGTTCTTC; CDR3: CASSYQGPSSYNEQFF
D: TRBD2; J: TRBJ2-7; V: TRBV20-1; size: few; DNA: TGCAGTGCTGGACCGAATAGCGGGGGGGCTAACGAGCAGTACTTC; CDR3: CSAGPNSGGANEQYF
D: .; J: TRBJ2-2; V: TRBV3-1; size: .; DNA: TGTGCCAGCAGCCAAGAATACAGAAACACCGGGGAGCTGTTTTTT; CDR3: CASSQEYRNTGELFF
D: TRBD2; J: TRBJ2-1; V: TRBV5-1; size: many; DNA: TGCGCCAGCAGCCATTCTAGCGGGGGGGTCGATGAGCAGTTCTTC; CDR3: CASSHSSGGVDEQFF
D: TRBD1; J: TRBJ2-7; V: TRBV29-1; size: .; DNA: TGCAGCGTTGAAGACCCGGGACAGCCGACCTACGAGCAGTACTTC; CDR3: CSVEDPGQPTYEQYF
D: .; J: TRBJ1-1; V: TRBV20-1; size: .; DNA: TGCAGTGCACAGGGAGTTACTGAAGCTTTCTTT; CDR3: CSAQGVTEAFF